These T cell receptor beta chains were read from a single sample in a study of blood T cell repertoires in COVID-19. The method was immunoSEQ multiplex PCR; TCRdb's version includes in-frame clones alone and lacks a portion of them. The sample records roughly 270,000 clones, approximately 85% being singletons. The sequenced sample consisted of peripheral blood. The receptors come from a man between 18 and 29 years old with active or convalescent COVID-19. CDR3s include the opening cysteine and the closing phenylalanine or tryptophan. Clone size, where shown, is once, few, many, or a class for clones that have expanded.

J gene,V gene,clone size,CDR3 protein
TRBJ1-1,TRBV10-3,.,CAISGIDSYTEAFF
TRBJ1-6,TRBV6-5,.,CASSFQRGNSPLHF
TRBJ1-2,TRBV4-1,.,CASSSRQDPLRYTF
TRBJ2-4,TRBV14,.,CASSQGQQGANIQYF
TRBJ2-5,TRBV3-1/TRBV3-2,.,CASSKSSSGGKETQYF
TRBJ1-3,TRBV5-1,.,CASRPGQLRSGNTIYF
TRBJ1-2,TRBV29-1,.,CSVEDRLGGYTF
TRBJ2-7,TRBV5-6,.,CASSPTSGGGYEQYF
TRBJ2-7,TRBV19,.,CASSIDEGARVYEQYF
TRBJ1-6,TRBV5-1,.,CASSLGQGNSPLHF
TRBJ1-2,TRBV3-1/TRBV3-2,.,CASSQYYGYTF
TRBJ1-2,TRBV5-1,few,CASSLEGDRYTF
TRBJ1-2,TRBV19,.,CASSIKGQGHYGYTF
TRBJ1-6,TRBV5-6,.,CASTRLRLRQGVSPLHF
TRBJ1-5,TRBV19,.,CASSRGRLSNQPQHF
TRBJ2-7,TRBV4-1,.,CASSQNSGNNYEQYF
TRBJ1-6,TRBV9,.,CASSVGTVNSPLHF
TRBJ1-6,TRBV6-6,once,CASSVNQGYNSPLHF
TRBJ2-3,TRBV4-1,.,CASSHPPQGTDTQYF
TRBJ1-6,TRBV6-6,.,CASSTTGYSPLHF
TRBJ1-2,TRBV7-8,.,CASSSPPGYGYTF
TRBJ1-1,TRBV11-2,.,CASSVMGPGGTEAFF
TRBJ1-2,TRBV12-3/TRBV12-4,few,CASSLTGYGYTF
TRBJ1-3,TRBV9,.,CASSETGASGNTIYF
TRBJ1-4,TRBV3-1/TRBV3-2,.,CASSQEADEKLFF
TRBJ1-4,TRBV3-1/TRBV3-2,.,CASSLRTGRGEKLFF
TRBJ1-1,TRBV10-3,.,CAISALQGFYTEAFF
TRBJ2-7,TRBV6-5,.,CASSFGTGGSYEQYF
TRBJ1-6,TRBV9,.,CASSAGGSPLHF